Below are 17 T cell receptor beta chains sequenced from a single sample in a study of T cell changes during pregnancy in multiple sclerosis (dated by TCRdb to between 2019 and 2020). Libraries were made using the immunoSEQ multiplex PCR assay. TCRdb's version of the immuneACCESS table is confined to in-frame rearrangements and falls short of the full clone set. An unresolved V gene accounts for under half of the shortfall where checked; the remainder is of unknown origin. The sample includes more than 55,000 clones, with roughly nine tenths observed a single time. In total, the top ten clones hold around 0.4% of the sample. This sample comprised CD4+ T cells from peripheral blood mononuclear cells, obtained in the third trimester of pregnancy. These receptors originate from a female donor with multiple sclerosis, enrolled in a pregnancy study.

The chain has TRBV27 and TRBJ2-4, with TRBD1 as a possible D gene (6 bases). The CDR3 has 14 residues. Germline V gene lookup returns CDR1 MNHEY and CDR2 SMNVEV (reference sequence). V shed 4 bases and J shed 8 bases, with 15 bases lying between them. The CDR3 sequence is CASSSHREGDIQYF. CDR3 DNA sequence: TGTGCCAGCAGTTCACACAGGGAAGGGGACATTCAGTACTTC.

V usage is TRBV6-6 and J usage is TRBJ1-1; possible D gene TRBD1, 5 bases. V lost 0 bases and J 5 bases, leaving 13 bases between the germline ends. From germline, CDR1 is MNHNY and CDR2 SVGAGI (reference sequence). The length of the CDR3 is 15 residues. CDR3 residues: CASSYSYEGDTEAFF. The CDR3 DNA follows: TGTGCCAGCAGTTACTCTTATGAAGGGGATACTGAAGCTTTCTTT.

J is TRBJ2-7 and V is TRBV7-9, with TRBD1 matching over 7 bases. The CDR3 contains 14 residues. V dropped 8 bases and J dropped 5; count of bases not matched to a gene: 12. Germline CDR1 reads SEHNR; CDR2 reads FQNEAQ (reference sequence). The CDR3 loop is CASSPGQKAHEQYF. CDR3 coding DNA: TGTGCCAGCTCTCCGGGACAGAAAGCCCACGAGCAGTACTTC. Drawing the rest from reference TRBV7-9 and TRBJ2-7, the complete variable domain is DTGVSQNPRHKITKRGQNVTFRCDPISEHNRLYWYRQTLGQGPEFLTYFQNEAQLEKSRLLSDRFSAERPKGSFSTLEIQRTEQGDSAMYLCASSPGQKAHEQYFGPGTRLTVT.

The genes are TRBV9 and TRBJ1-5; 8 bases agree with TRBD1. Germline V gene sequence: CDR1 SGDLS, CDR2 YYNGEE. With V trimmed by 1 base and J by 6 bases, 3 bases remained unmatched. This CDR3 is 14 amino acids long. The CDR3, as DNA: TGTGCCAGCAGCGTATCAGGGGGCGGTCAGCCCCAGCATTTT. Encoded protein: CASSVSGGGQPQHF.

A single count supports this clone. V gene TRBV6-1 combines with J gene TRBJ1-2, with 8 nucleotides matching TRBD1. The CDR3 length is 15 residues. Germline V gene data show CDR1 as MNHNS and CDR2 as SASEGT. The V and J ends lost 1 base and 8 bases, in that order; junction bases with no gene match: 9. CDR3 loop: CASSEDDRGFRGYTF. In DNA, the CDR3 is TGTGCCAGCAGTGAAGATGACAGGGGTTTTAGAGGCTACACCTTC.

This clone has a handful of counts. The chain is built from TRBV7-8 and TRBJ1-5, with 10 bases matching TRBD1. Germline V gives CDR1 SGHVS, CDR2 FQNEAQ. V dropped 3 bases and J dropped 5; count of bases not matched to a gene: 7. The CDR3 runs to 16 residues. CDR3 region: CASSLGTGDGDQPQHF. In DNA form, the CDR3 reads TGTGCCAGCAGCTTGGGGACAGGGGACGGCGATCAGCCCCAGCATTTT.

The V call is TRBV10-3, the J call TRBJ2-7, with TRBD2 identical over 7 bases. Per germline, CDR1 ENHRY and CDR2 SYGVKD. The CDR3 sequence is 14 residues long. V shed 6 bases and J 6 bases; nucleotides not matched to a gene: 11. Here the CDR3 reads CAIRLRESSSEQYF. CDR3 nucleotide sequence: TGTGCCATCAGACTGCGGGAGAGCTCCAGCGAGCAGTACTTC.

The gene calls are TRBV29-1 and TRBJ2-1, with 8 positions matching TRBD2. Looked up from germline, CDR1 is SQVTM and CDR2 is ANQGSEA. The junction had 4 bases not matched to a gene; V was cut back by 3 bases and J by 6 bases. The CDR3 consists of 13 residues. CDR3 DNA sequence: TGCAGCGTTGACGGGCTAGCGGGCAATGAGCAGTTCTTC. Residues: CSVDGLAGNEQFF.

The V gene is TRBV12-5, the J gene TRBJ1-1; TRBD1 is a possible D gene (5 bases). Per the germline V gene, CDR1 is LGHNT and CDR2 is FRNRAP. CDR3 length: 15 residues. Deletions cut 0 bases from V and 4 bases from J, with 12 bases between. In DNA, the CDR3 is TGTGCTAGTGGTTTGGTCCCCGGGGGTGGCACTGAAGCTTTCTTT. This encodes CASGLVPGGGTEAFF. The whole variable domain, remainder taken from reference TRBV12-5 and TRBJ1-1, is DARVTQTPRHKVTEMGQEVTMRCQPILGHNTVFWYRQTMMQGLELLAYFRNRAPLDDSGMPKDRFSAEMPDATLATLKIQPSEPRDSAVYFCASGLVPGGGTEAFFGQGTRLTVV.

The chain carries TRBV27 and TRBJ2-3; 10 nucleotides line up with TRBD1. The CDR3 is 14 residues long. V gave up 4 bases and J gave up 9 bases; unmatched junction bases: 7. Germline V gives CDR1 MNHEY, CDR2 SMNVEV (reference sequence). The CDR3: CASSSDRGLGTQYF. CDR3 nucleotide sequence: TGTGCCAGCAGTTCCGACAGGGGGCTGGGCACGCAGTATTTT.

This clone was found a few times. The rearrangement joins TRBV18 to TRBJ1-5; D remains ambiguous. Germline-derived CDR1 and CDR2 are KGHSH and LQKENI. Trimming stripped 3 bases from V and 3 bases from J, with 12 bases between. This CDR3 contains 15 residues. This chain's CDR3 is CASSPSTALNQPQHF. CDR3 DNA: TGTGCCAGCTCACCGAGCACAGCTCTCAATCAGCCCCAGCATTTT.

V is TRBV30 and J is TRBJ1-2; D ambiguous. Germline CDR1 is GTSNPN and CDR2 is SVGIG (reference sequence). Between the trimmed V and J ends, which lost 5 bases and 2 bases, there was a span of 18 bases. This CDR3 has 15 amino acids. CDR3 coding DNA: TGTGCCTGGGGAGCAGACGAGCGTAAAAACTATGGCTACACCTTC. Translated, it gives CAWGADERKNYGYTF.

The V call is TRBV27, the J call TRBJ1-2; 8 nucleotides line up with TRBD1. The CDR3 covers 14 residues. Germline trimming cut 2 bases from V and 7 bases from J; bases unmatched to any gene: 6. Looked up from germline, CDR1 is MNHEY and CDR2 is SMNVEV (reference sequence). DNA for the CDR3: TGTGCCAGCAGTTTAAGAGGACAGGGTGTTGGCTACACCTTC. This translates into CASSLRGQGVGYTF.

The gene calls are TRBV6-1 and TRBJ1-1; D unresolved. This CDR3 is 13 amino acids long. Germline V gives CDR1 MNHNS, CDR2 SASEGT. V was shortened by 1 base and J by 4 bases, with 7 bases between the two germline ends. The chain's CDR3 is CASSEGGVTEAFF. As DNA, the CDR3 is TGTGCCAGCAGTGAAGGCGGAGTCACTGAAGCTTTCTTT.

The V and J genes are TRBV6-1 and TRBJ2-7; a weak D match, TRBD2 (6 bases). The CDR3 length is 15 residues. Germline values: CDR1 MNHNS, CDR2 SASEGT. Trimming cost V 3 bases and J 2 bases, with 14 bases left between them. The CDR3 loop reads CASSEPGEVPYEQYF. The CDR3 nucleotides read TGTGCCAGCAGTGAGCCCGGGGAGGTCCCCTACGAGCAGTACTTC.

This clone appeared once. The chain recombines TRBV4-2 with TRBJ2-6; D remains ambiguous. The CDR3 covers 17 residues. V dropped 2 bases and J dropped 0 bases, with 11 bases sitting between them. CDR1 LGHNA and CDR2 YNFKEQ come from the germline V gene. The CDR3 coding sequence is TGTGCCAGCAGCCAACGTCTCCAACTCTCTGGGGCCAACGTCCTGACTTTC. Protein: CASSQRLQLSGANVLTF.

The chain employs TRBV19 and TRBJ2-2, with 9 nucleotides matching TRBD1. Germline CDR1 reads LNHDA; CDR2 reads SQIVND (reference sequence). Losses at the gene ends were 6 bases for V and 6 bases for J; bases not matched to a gene: 2. The CDR3 length is 13 residues. Here the CDR3 reads CASRGQGPGELFF. As DNA, the CDR3 is TGTGCCAGTAGGGGACAGGGCCCCGGGGAGCTGTTTTTT.